This passage covers 28 T cell receptor beta chains from one sample sequenced in a study of blood T cell repertoires in COVID-19. Generated by immunoSEQ multiplex PCR, the TCRdb table keeps only in-frame clones and is missing some. The table has tens of thousands of clones, around 76% seen once. The sample taken for sequencing was peripheral blood. The source is an elderly woman with active or convalescent COVID-19.

The chain recombines TRBV2 with TRBJ2-4; 8 bases are a match to TRBD2. Germline V lookup: CDR1 SNHLY, CDR2 FYNNEI. Unmatched junction bases numbered 2, after V lost 4 bases and J lost 0 bases. This CDR3 has 15 amino acids. DNA of the CDR3: TGTGCCAGCAGTGGACTAGCGTTAGCCAAAAACATTCAGTACTTC. This gives the protein CASSGLALAKNIQYF.

This sequence joins TRBV28 and TRBJ1-5; tentative D call: TRBD1 (6 bases). Trimming took off 6 bases at V and 5 bases at J, with 11 bases between the two ends. The CDR3 spans 13 residues. CDR1 and CDR2 (germline): MDHEN, SYDVKM. The CDR3 is CASSGQIHQPQHF. The DNA for the CDR3 is TGTGCCAGCAGCGGACAGATTCATCAGCCCCAGCATTTT.

This rearrangement joins TRBV19 to TRBJ2-1; D is undetermined. This CDR3 comprises 13 residues. Trimming removed 8 bases at V and 0 bases at J, with 8 bases between. Per germline, CDR1 LNHDA and CDR2 SQIVND (reference sequence). CDR3 in amino acids: CASGESSYNEQFF. The CDR3 DNA reads TGTGCCAGTGGAGAAAGCTCCTACAATGAGCAGTTCTTC.

The V call is TRBV5-1, the J call TRBJ2-3; 12 bases map to TRBD2. V dropped 4 bases and J dropped 6; count of bases not matched to a gene: 3. The CDR3 has 14 amino acids. From germline, CDR1 is SGHRS and CDR2 YFSETQ. The CDR3 nucleotides read TGCGCCAGCAGCCTAGCGGGGGGGCAGGATACGCAGTATTTT. Protein: CASSLAGGQDTQYF.

J is TRBJ1-2 and V is TRBV6-5, with D uncertain. The V and J ends lost 0 bases and 7 bases respectively, with 9 bases between them. CDR1 is MNHEY and CDR2 is SVGAGI in the germline V gene. The CDR3 sequence is 13 residues long. CDR3 DNA sequence: TGTGCCAGCAGTTACTCGCGGCAAGCTGGCTACACCTTC. It translates to CASSYSRQAGYTF.

This chain connects TRBV28 to TRBJ2-1, with 9 bases fitting TRBD2. Germline trimming cut 3 bases from V and 1 base from J; bases unmatched to any gene: 4. The V gene's germline CDR1 is MDHEN and CDR2 SYDVKM. This CDR3 is 16 amino acids long. CDR3 sequence (DNA): TGTGCCAGCAGTTTCCCGACTAGCGGTTCCTACAATGAGCAGTTCTTC. This encodes CASSFPTSGSYNEQFF.

J is TRBJ2-3 and V is TRBV5-1; the match to TRBD2 covers 10 bases. This CDR3 comprises 16 residues. After removal of 0 bases from V and 2 bases from J, the junction contained 3 bases not matched to a gene. The germline V gene has CDR1 SGHRS and CDR2 YFSETQ. As DNA, the CDR3 is TGCGCCAGCAGCTTGGGTAGCGGGGGGTTCACAGATACGCAGTATTTT. Translated, it gives CASSLGSGGFTDTQYF.

This chain links TRBV30 with TRBJ1-1; 11 nucleotides match TRBD1. The CDR3 is made up of 15 amino acids. The germline V gene encodes CDR1 GTSNPN and CDR2 SVGIG (reference sequence). With V trimmed by 6 bases and J by 6 bases, 12 bases remained unmatched. The CDR3 DNA reads as TGTGCCTGTGCCCGGGACAGGGGGAGAATGGCTGAAGCTTTCTTT. This codes for CACARDRGRMAEAFF.

J is TRBJ2-3 and V is TRBV5-6, with D possibly matching TRBD2 (6 bases). The CDR3 runs 13 residues. V was clipped by 5 bases and J by 3 bases, with 10 bases between them. Per the germline V gene, CDR1 is SGHDT and CDR2 is YYEEEE. CDR3 loop: CASRRDFTDTQYF. DNA of the CDR3: TGTGCCAGCAGGAGGGACTTTACAGATACGCAGTATTTT.

The genes are TRBV11-2 and TRBJ1-6; the match to TRBD1 covers 9 bases. J was trimmed by 8 bases and V by 8 bases; bases with no gene match: 4. Germline assignment: CDR1 SGHAT and CDR2 FQNNGV. The CDR3 extends over 13 amino acids. The CDR3 nucleotides read TGTGCCAGCTTGGGACAGGGTCATTCACCCCTCCACTTT. Its translation: CASLGQGHSPLHF.

This chain connects TRBV21-1 to TRBJ2-7; the D call of TRBD2 is as the table states it, not checked on the DNA. TRBV21-1 constitutes a pseudogene. The CDR3 sequence is 15 residues long. The DNA for the CDR3 is TGTGCCAGCAGCAAACCTAAGCTTAGCTCCTACGAGCAGTACTTC. Protein: CASSKPKLSSYEQYF.

This chain connects TRBV3-1 (or the pseudogene TRBV3-2) to TRBJ2-1; 8 positions agree with TRBD1. V lost 7 bases, J lost 4 bases, and 3 bases stayed unmatched. The CDR3 sequence is 13 residues long. Germline CDR1 LGHDT, CDR2 YNNKEL (reference sequence). Here the CDR3 DNA reads TGTGCCAGCAAGACAGGGGCATACAATGAGCAGTTCTTC. This translates into CASKTGAYNEQFF.

The chain couples TRBV2 to TRBJ2-3; a possible D gene is TRBD1 (6 bases). The CDR3 length is 15 residues. Trimming removed 1 base from V and 0 bases from J, with 8 bases in between. The germline V gene encodes CDR1 SNHLY and CDR2 FYNNEI. The CDR3 spells CASSEGRGSTDTQYF. The CDR3 DNA reads as TGTGCCAGCAGTGAAGGAAGGGGGAGCACAGATACGCAGTATTTT.

The chain has TRBV7-9 and TRBJ2-3, with 7 nucleotides matching TRBD2. Looked up from germline, CDR1 is SEHNR and CDR2 is FQNEAQ (reference sequence). This CDR3 has 15 residues. Losses at the gene ends were 5 bases for V and 6 bases for J; bases not matched to a gene: 11. The CDR3 region has the DNA TGTGCCAGCAGCCTTGGGCCGGGGGGTGGCGATACGCAGTATTTT. Its protein product is CASSLGPGGGDTQYF.

V is TRBV11-3 and J is TRBJ2-1; 7 nucleotides match TRBD1. The CDR3 runs to 15 residues. Trimming took 1 base from V and 7 from J; bases not matched to a gene: 7. Per the germline V gene, CDR1 is SGHNT and CDR2 is YENEEA. The CDR3 DNA sequence: TGTGCCAGCAGCTTAGCCCGACAGGGAGTGAATGAGCAGTTCTTC. It is translated as CASSLARQGVNEQFF.

The chain links TRBV6-2 or TRBV6-3 to TRBJ1-5; 7 bases agree with TRBD1. Germline V CDR1 and CDR2: MNHEY, SVGEGT. There are 14 residues in the CDR3. Trimming at V came to 4 bases and at J to 7 bases, leaving 7 bases not matched to a gene. In DNA form, the CDR3 reads TGTGCCAGCAGTTCCCGGACAGGCCCCCAGCCCCAGCATTTT. It translates to CASSSRTGPQPQHF.

This chain joins TRBV5-1 and TRBJ2-7; 12 bases match TRBD2. The CDR3 extends over 16 amino acids. Germline loops: CDR1 SGHRS, CDR2 YFSETQ. Trimming removed 2 bases from V and 2 bases from J; junction bases left unmatched: 5. CDR3 bases: TGCGCCAGCAGCTTCGTTACTAGCGGGGGGCCCTACGAGCAGTACTTC. Translation: CASSFVTSGGPYEQYF.

There are many counts of this clone. The chain has TRBV2 and TRBJ1-5, with 7 positions matching TRBD1. Germline V CDR1 and CDR2: SNHLY, FYNNEI. The V and J ends lost 6 bases and 2 bases, in that order; junction bases with no gene match: 4. There are 14 residues in the CDR3. CDR3 loop: CASREGAGNQPQHF. CDR3 bases: TGTGCCAGCAGGGAGGGGGCTGGCAATCAGCCCCAGCATTTT.

This clone was seen a few times. The CDR3 DNA is TGTGCCAGCAGTGCGGACAGGGGTTATGGGACCCAGTACTTC. Amino acids: CASSADRGYGTQYF. The chain joins TRBV9 to TRBJ2-5, with 9 bases fitting TRBD1. CDR1 is SGDLS, CDR2 YYNGEE, per germline. J was trimmed by 7 bases and V by 5 bases; bases with no gene match: 9. CDR3 length: 14 residues. Full variable domain (rest looked up from reference TRBV9 and TRBJ2-5): DSGVTQTPKHLITATGQRVTLRCSPRSGDLSVYWYQQSLDQGLQFLIQYYNGEERAKGNILERFSAQQFPDLHSELNLSSLELGDSALYFCASSADRGYGTQYFGPGTRLLVL.

The chain combines TRBV6-5 with TRBJ1-5; D not resolved. Germline CDR1 and CDR2: MNHEY and SVGAGI. This CDR3 region has 14 residues. The V end was cut by 5 bases, the J end by 4 bases, with 12 bases between. Written as DNA, the CDR3 is TGTGCCAGCAGTCGTACGGGGAGGAATCAGCCCCAGCATTTT. Encoded protein: CASSRTGRNQPQHF.

The chain uses TRBV6-2 or TRBV6-3 and TRBJ1-2, with D possibly matching TRBD1 (5 bases). Germline CDR1 reads MNHEY; CDR2 reads SVGEGT. The CDR3 contains 15 residues. Trimming removed 6 bases from V and 1 base from J, with 15 bases in between. In DNA, the CDR3 is TGTGCCAGCAGCCGATCCGGCGGGGGTAACTATGGCTACACCTTC. This translates into CASSRSGGGNYGYTF.

The V and J genes are TRBV6-1 and TRBJ2-7; the D gene is possibly TRBD2 (5 bases). The germline gives CDR1 MNHNS, CDR2 SASEGT. Between the trimmed V and J ends, which lost 2 bases and 6 bases, there was a span of 17 bases. The CDR3 sequence is 15 residues long. The CDR3, as DNA: TGTGCCAGCAGTGAAATCTTTCGGGGTTTTGGCGAGCAGTACTTC. Protein: CASSEIFRGFGEQYF.

The chain combines TRBV7-8 with TRBJ2-2, with 7 bases lining up with TRBD2. CDR3 length: 15 residues. V dropped 5 bases and J dropped 3; count of bases not matched to a gene: 6. Germline V gene lookup returns CDR1 SGHVS and CDR2 FQNEAQ. The CDR3 nucleotides read TGTGCCAGCAGCCCATGGGGGGGGGACACCGGGGAGCTGTTTTTT. This codes for CASSPWGGDTGELFF.

The genes are TRBV19 and TRBJ1-5; D gene uncertain. CDR3 length equals 14 residues. Per the germline V gene, CDR1 is LNHDA and CDR2 is SQIVND (reference sequence). Trimming cost V 3 bases and J 6 bases, with 12 bases left between them. The CDR3 here is CASSIDPAGQPQHF. The CDR3 DNA follows: TGTGCCAGTAGTATTGACCCCGCGGGTCAGCCCCAGCATTTT.

The rearrangement uses TRBV28 and TRBJ2-1; D gene ambiguous. V gave up 6 bases and J gave up 4 bases, with 10 bases separating them. The CDR3 is made up of 13 amino acids. Germline lookup yields CDR1 MDHEN and CDR2 SYDVKM. The CDR3 region has the DNA TGTGCCAGCAGAGTTTCTAAGTACAATGAGCAGTTCTTC. It translates to CASRVSKYNEQFF.

In its sample, this clone was seen once. The chain employs TRBV4-3 and TRBJ1-1; TRBD1 aligns across 10 bases. The CDR3 has 20 residues. Trimming took 2 bases from V and 7 from J; bases not matched to a gene: 22. Germline V CDR1 and CDR2: LGHNA, YSLEER. The CDR3 region is CASSQRGVRRQGARDGEAFF. The CDR3 bases are TGCGCCAGCAGCCAAAGGGGCGTAAGAAGACAGGGGGCGCGTGACGGTGAAGCTTTCTTT.

The rearrangement links TRBV6-6 to TRBJ2-7; possibly TRBD1 for D (6 bases). Trimming removed 10 bases from V and 4 bases from J, with 17 bases in between. In germline, CDR1 is MNHNY, CDR2 SVGAGI (reference sequence). The CDR3 is 13 amino acids. CDR3 protein: CATTDRFPYEQYF. CDR3 bases: TGTGCCACCACCGACAGGTTTCCTTACGAGCAGTACTTC.

This chain uses TRBV5-1 with TRBJ2-1; 10 bases fit TRBD2. J lost 7 bases, V lost 1 base, and 5 bases had no gene match. The V gene's germline CDR1 is SGHRS and CDR2 YFSETQ. This CDR3 region has 15 residues. CDR3 coding DNA: TGCGCCAGCAGCTTGAGGCTAGCGGGGGAAAATGAGCAGTTCTTC. Protein sequence: CASSLRLAGENEQFF.